The 3 T cell receptor beta chains in this list originate from one sample, sequenced in a study of T cells in Graves' hyperthyroidism and ophthalmopathy. Amplification yielded TCR beta CDR3 regions, with RNA transcripts as the source. HTBI primers were employed in a first-round RT-PCR of the TCR CDR3. TCRdb recomputed calls from the multiplex PCR reads with MiXCR, one row per CDR3 protein. The profile shows a few hundred thousand distinct CDR3 sequences, approximately 14% of them singletons. Input material: blood. The receptors originated from a young woman with Graves' hyperthyroidism.

This clonotype was counted ten times or more. This chain joins TRBV28 and TRBJ2-1; TRBD2 matches at 11 bases. CDR3 length: 16 residues. The germline V gene encodes CDR1 MDHEN and CDR2 SYDVKM. Trimming removed 6 bases from V and 5 bases from J; junction bases left unmatched: 9. As DNA, the CDR3 is TGTGCCAGCAGCTCCCTCGGGACTAGCGGCCACAATGAGCAGTTCTTC. Its protein product is CASSSLGTSGHNEQFF. The full variable domain, completed using reference TRBV28 and TRBJ2-1, is DVKVTQSSRYLVKRTGEKVFLECVQDMDHENMFWYRQDPGLGLRLIYFSYDVKMKEKGDIPEGYSVSREKKERFSLILESASTNQTSMYLCASSSLGTSGHNEQFFGPGTRLTVL.

The rearrangement uses TRBV4-1 and TRBJ1-4, with unresolved D. V was shortened by 1 base and J by 5 bases, with 8 bases between the two germline ends. This CDR3 contains 14 residues. CDR1 is MGHRA, CDR2 YSYEKL, per germline. This chain's CDR3 is CASSQANRNEKLFF. CDR3 nucleotide sequence: TGCGCCAGCAGCCAAGCAAACAGAAATGAAAAACTGTTTTTT.

This clonotype was seen a few times. V is TRBV6-2 or TRBV6-3 and J is TRBJ1-2; no clear D gene. V was shortened by 10 bases and J by 3 bases, with 18 bases between the two germline ends. Germline CDR1 is MNHEY and CDR2 is SVGEGT. The CDR3 length is 14 residues. As DNA, the CDR3 is TGTGCCATCCCGGGCCCCCCGCCTGACTATGGCTACACCTTC. This codes for CAIPGPPPDYGYTF.